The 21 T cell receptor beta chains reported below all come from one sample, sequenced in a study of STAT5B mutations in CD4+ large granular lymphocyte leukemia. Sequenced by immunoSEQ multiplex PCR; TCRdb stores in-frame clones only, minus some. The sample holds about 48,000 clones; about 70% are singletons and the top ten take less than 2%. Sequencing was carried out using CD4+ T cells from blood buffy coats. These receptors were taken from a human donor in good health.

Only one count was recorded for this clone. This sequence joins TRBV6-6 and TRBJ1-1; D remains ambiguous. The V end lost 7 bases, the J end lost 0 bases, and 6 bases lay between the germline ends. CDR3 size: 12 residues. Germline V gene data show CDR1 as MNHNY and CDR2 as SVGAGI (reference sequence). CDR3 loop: CASKGLNTEAFF. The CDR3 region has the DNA TGTGCCAGCAAAGGATTGAACACTGAAGCTTTCTTT.

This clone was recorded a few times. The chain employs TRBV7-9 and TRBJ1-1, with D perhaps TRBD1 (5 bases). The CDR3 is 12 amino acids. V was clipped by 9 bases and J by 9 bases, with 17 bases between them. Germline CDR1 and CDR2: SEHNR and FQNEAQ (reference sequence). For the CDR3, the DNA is TGTGCCAGTGACCGGGACGGTTCCAAAGCTTTCTTT. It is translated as CASDRDGSKAFF.

The CDR3: CASSSPGQGAYEQYV. The CDR3, as DNA: TGTGCCAGCAGTTCGCCGGGACAGGGGGCCTACGAGCAGTACGTC. The chain recombines TRBV28 with TRBJ2-7; 11 nucleotides align to TRBD1. V lost 4 bases to trimming and J lost 2 bases; unmatched junction nucleotides: 4. Germline CDR1 MDHEN, CDR2 SYDVKM. This CDR3 is built from 15 residues.

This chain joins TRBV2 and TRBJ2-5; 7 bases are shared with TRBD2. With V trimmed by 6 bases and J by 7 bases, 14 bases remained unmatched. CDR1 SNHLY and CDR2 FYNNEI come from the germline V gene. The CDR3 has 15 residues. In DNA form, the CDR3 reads TGTGCCAGCAGCCCACCTAGCGGCTTTGGTGCGACCCAGTACTTC. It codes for CASSPPSGFGATQYF.

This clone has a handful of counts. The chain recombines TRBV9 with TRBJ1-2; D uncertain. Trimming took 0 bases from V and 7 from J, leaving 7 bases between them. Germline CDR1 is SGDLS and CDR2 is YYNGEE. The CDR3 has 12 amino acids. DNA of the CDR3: TGTGCCAGCAGCGTAGGGATGGGTGGCTACACCTTC. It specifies CASSVGMGGYTF.

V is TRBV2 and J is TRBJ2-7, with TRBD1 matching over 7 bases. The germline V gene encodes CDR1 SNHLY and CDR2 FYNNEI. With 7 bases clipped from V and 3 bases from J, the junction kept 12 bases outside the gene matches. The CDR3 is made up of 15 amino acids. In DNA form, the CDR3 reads TGTGCCAGCACTTCCGGGACAGCGAACTACTACGAGCAGTACGTC. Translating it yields CASTSGTANYYEQYV.

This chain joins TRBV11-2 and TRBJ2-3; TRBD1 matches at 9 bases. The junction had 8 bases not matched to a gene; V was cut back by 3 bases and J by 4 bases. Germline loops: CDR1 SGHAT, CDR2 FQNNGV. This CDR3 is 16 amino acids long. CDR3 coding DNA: TGTGCCAGCAGCTTCGCCGGACAGGGGTGGGCAGATACGCAGTATTTT. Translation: CASSFAGQGWADTQYF.

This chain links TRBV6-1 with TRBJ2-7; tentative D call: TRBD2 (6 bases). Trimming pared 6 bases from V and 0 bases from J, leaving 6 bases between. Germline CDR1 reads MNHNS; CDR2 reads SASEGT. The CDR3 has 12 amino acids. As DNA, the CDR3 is TGTGCCAGCAGGCGGGGCTCCTACGAGCAGTACTTC. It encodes CASRRGSYEQYF.

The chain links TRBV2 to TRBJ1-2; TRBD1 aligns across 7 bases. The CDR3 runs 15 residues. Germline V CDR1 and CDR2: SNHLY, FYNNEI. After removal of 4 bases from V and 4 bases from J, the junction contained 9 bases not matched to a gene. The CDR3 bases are TGTGCCAGCAGTGTGGGAGCCGGGACAGCCTATGGCTACACCTTC. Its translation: CASSVGAGTAYGYTF.

The CDR3 spells CASSQWSARFTF. CDR3 coding DNA: TGTGCCAGCAGCCAATGGTCGGCCCGTTTTACCTTC. J is TRBJ1-2 and V is TRBV16, with D unresolved. Germline values: CDR1 KGHSY, CDR2 FQNENV. Trimming shortened V by 1 base and J by 14 bases, and 14 bases separated the two germline ends. The CDR3 totals 12 residues. The complete variable domain, with remaining parts taken from reference TRBV16 and TRBJ1-2, reads GEEVAQTPKHLVRGEGQKAKLYCAPIKGHSYVFWYQQVLKNEFKFLISFQNENVFDETGMPKERFSAKCLPNSPCSLEIQATKLEDSAVYFCASSQWSARFTFGSGTRLTVV.

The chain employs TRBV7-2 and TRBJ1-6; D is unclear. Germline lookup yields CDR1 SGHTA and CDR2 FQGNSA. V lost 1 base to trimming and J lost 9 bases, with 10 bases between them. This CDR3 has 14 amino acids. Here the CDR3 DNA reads TGTGCCAGCAGCTTAGGGGGTGAGGGTTCACCCCTCCACTTT. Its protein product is CASSLGGEGSPLHF.

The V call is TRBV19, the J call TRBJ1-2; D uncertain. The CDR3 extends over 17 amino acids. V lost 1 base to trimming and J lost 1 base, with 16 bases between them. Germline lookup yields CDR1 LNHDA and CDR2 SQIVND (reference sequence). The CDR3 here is CASSIGAAGPNNYGYTF. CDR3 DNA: TGTGCCAGTAGTATAGGGGCTGCCGGGCCCAATAACTATGGCTACACCTTC.

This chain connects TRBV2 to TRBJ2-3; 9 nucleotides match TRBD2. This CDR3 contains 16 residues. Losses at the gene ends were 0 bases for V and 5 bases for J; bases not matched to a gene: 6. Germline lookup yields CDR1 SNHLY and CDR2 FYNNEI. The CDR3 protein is CASSEARAGGRDTQYF. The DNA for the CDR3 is TGTGCCAGCAGTGAAGCGCGGGCGGGGGGGCGAGATACGCAGTATTTT.

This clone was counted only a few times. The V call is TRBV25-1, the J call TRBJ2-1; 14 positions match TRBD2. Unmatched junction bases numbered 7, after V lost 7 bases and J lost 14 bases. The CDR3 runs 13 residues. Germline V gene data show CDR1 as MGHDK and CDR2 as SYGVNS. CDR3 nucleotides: TGTGCCAGCACAGGACTAGCGGGGGGCGAGGAGTTCTTC. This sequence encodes CASTGLAGGEEFF.

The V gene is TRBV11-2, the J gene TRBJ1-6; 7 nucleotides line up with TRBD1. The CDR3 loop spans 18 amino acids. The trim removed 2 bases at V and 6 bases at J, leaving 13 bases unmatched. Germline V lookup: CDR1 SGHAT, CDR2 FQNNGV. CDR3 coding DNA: TGTGCCAGCAGCTTACGGGGATTCACAGGGGCGTTTAATTCACCCCTCCACTTT. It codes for CASSLRGFTGAFNSPLHF.

CDR3 bases: TGTGCCAGCTCCAGACCTAGCGGGGACTCGGAAGATACGCAGTATTTT. Its translation is CASSRPSGDSEDTQYF. The chain couples TRBV18 to TRBJ2-3, with 9 bases lining up with TRBD2. With V trimmed by 6 bases and J by 5 bases, 12 bases remained unmatched. Germline CDR1 is KGHSH and CDR2 is LQKENI. The CDR3 is made up of 16 amino acids.

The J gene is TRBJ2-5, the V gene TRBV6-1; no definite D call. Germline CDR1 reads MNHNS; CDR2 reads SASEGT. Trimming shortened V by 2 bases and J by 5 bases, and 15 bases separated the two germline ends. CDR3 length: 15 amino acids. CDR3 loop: CASSEFLGFGETQYF. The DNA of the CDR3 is TGTGCCAGCAGTGAATTTTTAGGCTTCGGTGAGACCCAGTACTTC.

The CDR3 region has the DNA TGTGCCAGCTCACCGACAGGGGGCCGGTTTGAAAAACTGTTTTTT. It encodes CASSPTGGRFEKLFF. This chain uses TRBV18 with TRBJ1-4; 10 bases match TRBD1. CDR3 length equals 15 residues. The germline V gene has CDR1 KGHSH and CDR2 LQKENI. Unmatched junction bases numbered 5, after V lost 3 bases and J lost 7 bases.

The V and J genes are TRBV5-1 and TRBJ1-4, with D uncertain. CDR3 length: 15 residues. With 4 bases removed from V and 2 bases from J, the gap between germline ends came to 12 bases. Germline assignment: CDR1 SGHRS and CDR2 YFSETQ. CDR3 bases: TGCGCCAGCAGCCCGTCGCTGGGCACTAATGAAAAACTGTTTTTT. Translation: CASSPSLGTNEKLFF.

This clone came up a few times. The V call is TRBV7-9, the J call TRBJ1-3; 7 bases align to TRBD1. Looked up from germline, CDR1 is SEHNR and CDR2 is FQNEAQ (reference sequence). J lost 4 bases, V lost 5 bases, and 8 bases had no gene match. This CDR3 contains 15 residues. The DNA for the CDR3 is TGTGCCAGCAGCCCCTTGGACAGGCCAGGAAACACCATATATTTT. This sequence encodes CASSPLDRPGNTIYF. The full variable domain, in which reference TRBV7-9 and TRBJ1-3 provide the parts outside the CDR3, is DTGVSQNPRHKITKRGQNVTFRCDPISEHNRLYWYRQTLGQGPEFLTYFQNEAQLEKSRLLSDRFSAERPKGSFSTLEIQRTEQGDSAMYLCASSPLDRPGNTIYFGEGSWLTVV.

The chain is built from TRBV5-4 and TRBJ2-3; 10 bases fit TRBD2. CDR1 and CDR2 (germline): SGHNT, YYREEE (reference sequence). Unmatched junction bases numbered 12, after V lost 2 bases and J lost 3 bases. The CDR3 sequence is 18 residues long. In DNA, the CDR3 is TGTGCCAGCAGCTTAGCCGGAAGCGGGGGGGCCAGTACAGATACGCAGTATTTT. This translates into CASSLAGSGGASTDTQYF.